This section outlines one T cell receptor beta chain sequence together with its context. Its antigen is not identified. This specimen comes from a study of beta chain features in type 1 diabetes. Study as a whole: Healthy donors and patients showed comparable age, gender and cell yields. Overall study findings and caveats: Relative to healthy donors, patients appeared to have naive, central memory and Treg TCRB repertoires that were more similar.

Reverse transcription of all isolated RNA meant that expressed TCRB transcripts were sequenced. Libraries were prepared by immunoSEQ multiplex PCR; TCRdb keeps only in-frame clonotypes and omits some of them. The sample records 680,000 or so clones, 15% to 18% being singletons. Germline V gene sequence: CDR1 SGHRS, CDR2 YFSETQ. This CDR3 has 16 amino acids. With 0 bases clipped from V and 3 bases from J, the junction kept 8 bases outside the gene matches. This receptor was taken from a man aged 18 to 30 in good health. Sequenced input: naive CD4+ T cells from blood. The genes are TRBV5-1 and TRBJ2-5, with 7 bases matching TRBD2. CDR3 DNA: TGCGCCAGCAGCTTGGGTCGAAGAGGGAGGGAAGAGACCCAGTACTTC. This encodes CASSLGRRGREETQYF.